This T cell receptor beta chain was sequenced in a study of T cells after posttransplantation cyclophosphamide. Study findings and constraints: Recipient CMV seropositivity and CMV reactivation strongly tracked TRB clonality. Later post-transplant blood repertoires were often dominated by donor CD8+ memory clones. Skin or GI-infiltrating T cells shared few TRB sequences with blood.

The repertoire was sequenced with immunoSEQ multiplex PCR; TCRdb's copy has only in-frame clones and lacks some. The data show 10,000 or so clones, about 88% seen once. Regarding this clone: Its antigen is unidentified.

This related bone marrow graft donor gave peripheral blood on the day of marrow donation. What was sequenced was memory CD4+ T cells sorted from PBMCs. This receptor was identified in a woman aged 60-75 years in good health, CMV-negative, and a related stem cell transplant donor.

The DNA for the CDR3 is TGTGCCAGCAGCGTAGAACAGGGGTCCACTGAAGCTTTCTTT. This gives the protein CASSVEQGSTEAFF. The chain is built from TRBV9 and TRBJ1-1; 7 bases fit TRBD1. Germline V gives CDR1 SGDLS, CDR2 YYNGEE. CDR3 length: 14 amino acids. The V and J ends lost 0 bases and 4 bases, in that order; junction bases with no gene match: 3. Using reference TRBV9 and TRBJ1-1 for the parts outside the CDR3, the full variable domain is DSGVTQTPKHLITATGQRVTLRCSPRSGDLSVYWYQQSLDQGLQFLIQYYNGEERAKGNILERFSAQQFPDLHSELNLSSLELGDSALYFCASSVEQGSTEAFFGQGTRLTVV.